Following are 18 T cell receptor beta chains from one sample sequenced in a study of T cell responses to AZD1222 COVID-19 vaccine. Repertoires were generated with immunoSEQ multiplex PCR, while TCRdb's copy carries only in-frame clones and drops some. The sample records tens of thousands of clones, 70% to 90% being singletons. Sequencing was performed on peripheral blood, taken on day 0 of AZD1222 vaccination. These TCRs come from an adult in good health.

The V and J genes are TRBV11-1 and TRBJ2-7, with D possibly being TRBD1 or TRBD2 (5 bases each). V was cut by 6 bases and J by 0 bases, with 6 bases left in between. The CDR3 totals 12 residues. In germline, CDR1 is SGHAT, CDR2 FQDESV (reference sequence). CDR3 coding DNA: TGTGCCAGCAGAGGGACCTCCTACGAGCAGTACTTC. It is translated as CASRGTSYEQYF.

The rearrangement joins TRBV6-1 to TRBJ2-7, with D maybe TRBD2 (7 bases). Per the germline V gene, CDR1 is MNHNS and CDR2 is SASEGT. V was cut by 1 base and J by 3 bases, with 13 bases left in between. The CDR3 consists of 15 residues. CDR3 DNA: TGTGCCAGCAGTGAAGGAGGGGGGGATCTCTACGAGCAGTACTTC. Amino acid sequence: CASSEGGGDLYEQYF.

This chain links TRBV10-1 with TRBJ1-3; tentative D call: TRBD1 (5 bases). The CDR3 spans 13 residues. The V end lost 10 bases, the J end lost 4 bases, and 14 bases lay between the germline ends. Looked up from germline, CDR1 is WNHNN and CDR2 is SYGVQD (reference sequence). The CDR3 DNA is TGCGCCACTAGGGGTAACCTCGGAAACACCATATATTTT. Protein product: CATRGNLGNTIYF.

The chain carries TRBV18 and TRBJ1-5, with 8 bases aligning to TRBD1. Germline assignment: CDR1 KGHSH and CDR2 LQKENI. The V segment lost 0 bases and the J segment 5 bases; nucleotides outside the gene matches: 6. The CDR3 covers 16 residues. The CDR3 protein is CASSPPPGTGDQPQHF. In DNA form, the CDR3 reads TGTGCCAGCTCACCACCGCCCGGGACAGGTGATCAGCCCCAGCATTTT.

The CDR3 bases are TGTGCTAGTGCCCCCCGGGACTACACTGAAGCTTTCTTT. This translates into CASAPRDYTEAFF. The chain recombines TRBV12-5 with TRBJ1-1, with D possibly being TRBD1 (5 bases). Germline CDR1 is LGHNT and CDR2 is FRNRAP. V lost 7 bases, J lost 3 bases, and 12 bases lay in between. This CDR3 spans 13 amino acids.

The CDR3 sequence is CASNTGTDTEAFF. DNA of the CDR3: TGTGCCAGTAATACAGGGACGGACACTGAAGCTTTCTTT. The chain employs TRBV19 and TRBJ1-1; tentative D call: TRBD1 (6 bases). The germline V gene encodes CDR1 LNHDA and CDR2 SQIVND (reference sequence). The CDR3 sequence is 13 residues long. V gave up 7 bases and J gave up 3 bases, with 12 bases separating them.

The chain carries TRBV5-1 and TRBJ1-1; unclear D gene. V dropped 0 bases and J dropped 5 bases, with 17 bases sitting between them. Germline loops: CDR1 SGHRS, CDR2 YFSETQ. CDR3 length equals 16 residues. CDR3 loop: CASSLDTNVGWTEAFF. For the CDR3, the DNA is TGCGCCAGCAGCTTGGATACCAATGTTGGTTGGACTGAAGCTTTCTTT.

V gene TRBV7-2 combines with J gene TRBJ1-6; D is unclear. V lost 1 base and J lost 7, with 11 bases in between. This CDR3 region has 15 residues. Germline-derived CDR1 and CDR2 are SGHTA and FQGNSA. CDR3 loop: CASSLGPIGNSPLHF. The CDR3 bases are TGTGCCAGCAGCTTAGGGCCAATCGGAAATTCACCCCTCCACTTT.

This rearrangement joins TRBV9 to TRBJ1-3, with D perhaps TRBD1 (5 bases). The CDR3 loop spans 14 amino acids. V lost 4 bases to trimming and J lost 3 bases, with 11 bases between them. CDR1 is SGDLS, CDR2 YYNGEE, per germline. The CDR3 is CASSLGGYGNTIYF. CDR3 DNA: TGTGCCAGCAGCTTGGGGGGTTATGGAAACACCATATATTTT.

The CDR3 loop is CASSLGQYSNQPQHF. The CDR3 coding sequence is TGTGCCAGCAGTCTCGGACAGTATAGCAATCAGCCCCAGCATTTT. The gene calls are TRBV6-5 and TRBJ1-5; perhaps TRBD1 as D (6 bases). Germline loops: CDR1 MNHEY, CDR2 SVGAGI. The V end was cut by 5 bases, the J end by 0 bases, with 11 bases between. CDR3 length equals 15 residues.

The genes are TRBV19 and TRBJ1-6; 7 nucleotides line up with TRBD1. This CDR3 region has 16 residues. CDR1 and CDR2 from the germline V gene are LNHDA and SQIVND (reference sequence). The ends lost 3 bases at V and 9 bases at J; junction bases unmatched: 11. The CDR3 nucleotides read TGTGCCAGTAGTATTGAAGCTAGGGGGCTCGGTTCACCCCTCCACTTT. It codes for CASSIEARGLGSPLHF.

V and J are TRBV9 and TRBJ2-3, with 7 bases fitting TRBD2. The length of the CDR3 is 16 residues. Per the germline V gene, CDR1 is SGDLS and CDR2 is YYNGEE. The ends lost 4 bases at V and 9 bases at J; junction bases unmatched: 17. The CDR3 sequence is CASSPVAGRIPTTQYF. In DNA, the CDR3 is TGTGCCAGCAGCCCCGTAGCGGGCCGGATCCCCACCACGCAGTATTTT. Complete variable domain (other parts from reference TRBV9 and TRBJ2-3): DSGVTQTPKHLITATGQRVTLRCSPRSGDLSVYWYQQSLDQGLQFLIQYYNGEERAKGNILERFSAQQFPDLHSELNLSSLELGDSALYFCASSPVAGRIPTTQYFGPGTRLTVL.

V is TRBV7-6 and J is TRBJ1-2, with TRBD1 matching over 10 bases. The CDR3 is 13 amino acids. V shed 5 bases and J 6 bases; nucleotides not matched to a gene: 3. The V gene's germline CDR1 is SGHVS and CDR2 FNYEAQ. CDR3 loop: CASSRGQGNGYTF. CDR3 coding DNA: TGTGCCAGCAGCAGGGGACAGGGGAATGGCTACACCTTC.

V and J are TRBV7-8 and TRBJ1-1; TRBD1 might be the D (6 bases). The CDR3 is 14 amino acids. CDR1 and CDR2 (germline): SGHVS, FQNEAQ. V gave up 5 bases and J gave up 5 bases, with 15 bases separating them. The CDR3, as DNA: TGTGCCAGCAGCCAGGGGAGGGTCGGAACTGAAGCTTTCTTT. As protein: CASSQGRVGTEAFF. The complete variable domain, with remaining parts taken from reference TRBV7-8 and TRBJ1-1, reads GAGVSQSPRYKVAKRGQDVALRCDPISGHVSLFWYQQALGQGPEFLTYFQNEAQLDKSGLPSDRFFAERPEGSVSTLKIQRTQQEDSAVYLCASSQGRVGTEAFFGQGTRLTVV.

The J gene is TRBJ1-1, the V gene TRBV18, with 7 bases lining up with TRBD1. J was trimmed by 1 base and V by 2 bases; bases with no gene match: 4. This CDR3 comprises 15 residues. Germline V gene data show CDR1 as KGHSH and CDR2 as LQKENI. This CDR3 reads CASSPSRTGNTEAFF. The CDR3 DNA is TGTGCCAGCTCACCATCCAGGACAGGGAACACTGAAGCTTTCTTT.

This clone was observed a few times. The chain links TRBV5-1 to TRBJ1-2; D gene ambiguous. The CDR3 loop spans 14 amino acids. The V gene's germline CDR1 is SGHRS and CDR2 YFSETQ. Between the trimmed V and J ends, which lost 3 bases and 2 bases, there was a span of 11 bases. CDR3 coding DNA: TGCGCCAGCAGCTGGGAGACGGGGAACTATGGCTACACCTTC. Its protein is CASSWETGNYGYTF.

The chain carries TRBV5-1 and TRBJ2-3, with D possibly called TRBD1 or TRBD2 (6 bases each). Germline CDR1 SGHRS, CDR2 YFSETQ. The CDR3 loop spans 14 amino acids. V lost 6 bases and J lost 5, with 16 bases in between. CDR3 DNA sequence: TGCGCCAGCACCCGGGGGCGGGGAGAAGATACGCAGTATTTT. Translating gives CASTRGRGEDTQYF.

The rearrangement links TRBV6-6 to TRBJ2-5; possibly TRBD1 or TRBD2 for D (6 bases each). With 1 base removed from V and 5 bases from J, the gap between germline ends came to 14 bases. The CDR3 is 15 amino acids. The V gene's germline CDR1 is MNHNY and CDR2 SVGAGI (reference sequence). In DNA form, the CDR3 reads TGTGCCAGCAGTTACTGGAACAGGGACTCGGAGACCCAGTACTTC. It encodes CASSYWNRDSETQYF.